Described below is a single TCR beta chain sequence and its context. Its specificity is unknown. The V end was cut by 2 bases, the J end by 5 bases, with 7 bases between. CDR3 length: 13 residues. In germline, CDR1 is SGHDT, CDR2 YYEEEE. Measured with immunoSEQ multiplex PCR; TCRdb has only the in-frame clones, and not every one. The data show 180,000 or so clones, around nine tenths seen once. This record comes from a study of cytomegalovirus exposure and HLA in healthy donors. Whole-study findings and limits: In vitro, three CMV-associated chains proved specific for CMV antigens. The authors enumerated over 150 TCR beta chains as linked to cytomegalovirus.

The specimen sequenced was PBMCs. The clonotype originates from a man aged 25 to 40 in good health and CMV-seropositive. The V and J genes are TRBV5-6 and TRBJ2-2; D remains ambiguous. The CDR3 nucleotides read TGTGCCAGCAGCTTACAGCAGACCGGGGAGCTGTTTTTT. Translating gives CASSLQQTGELFF.